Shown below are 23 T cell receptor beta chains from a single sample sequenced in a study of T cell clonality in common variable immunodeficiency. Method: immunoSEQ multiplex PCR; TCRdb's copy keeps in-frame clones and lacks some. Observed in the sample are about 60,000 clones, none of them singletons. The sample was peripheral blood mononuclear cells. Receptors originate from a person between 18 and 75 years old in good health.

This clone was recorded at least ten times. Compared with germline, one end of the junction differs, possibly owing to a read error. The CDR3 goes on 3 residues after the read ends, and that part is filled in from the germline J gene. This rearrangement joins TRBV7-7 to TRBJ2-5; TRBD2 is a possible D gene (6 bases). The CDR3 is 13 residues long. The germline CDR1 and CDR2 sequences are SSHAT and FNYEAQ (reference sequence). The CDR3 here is CASTAGPRETQYF. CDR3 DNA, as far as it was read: TGTGCTAGCACCGCGGGGCCCCGAGAGACC.

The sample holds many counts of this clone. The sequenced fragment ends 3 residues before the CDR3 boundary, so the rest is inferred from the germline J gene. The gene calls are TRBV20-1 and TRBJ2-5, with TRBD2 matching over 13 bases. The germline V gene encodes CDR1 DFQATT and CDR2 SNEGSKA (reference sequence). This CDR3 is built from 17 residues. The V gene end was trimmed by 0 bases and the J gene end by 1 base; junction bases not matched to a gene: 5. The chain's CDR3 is CSARDETSGRLQETQYF. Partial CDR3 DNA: TGCAGTGCTAGAGATGAGACTAGCGGGAGGCTCCAAGAGACC.

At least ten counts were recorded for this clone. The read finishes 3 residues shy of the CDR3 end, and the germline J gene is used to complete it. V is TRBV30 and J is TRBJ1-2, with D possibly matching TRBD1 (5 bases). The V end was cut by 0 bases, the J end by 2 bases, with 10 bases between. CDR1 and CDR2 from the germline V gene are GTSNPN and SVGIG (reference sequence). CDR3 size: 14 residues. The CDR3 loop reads CAWSVDSGNYGYTF. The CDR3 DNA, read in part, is TGTGCCTGGAGTGTAGACTCAGGGAACTATGGC. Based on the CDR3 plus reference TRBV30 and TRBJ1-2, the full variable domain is SQTIHQWPATLVQPVGSPLSLECTVEGTSNPNLYWYRQAAGRGLQLLFYSVGIGQISSEVPQNLSASRPQDRQFILSSKKLLLSDSGFYLCAWSVDSGNYGYTFGSGTRLTVV.

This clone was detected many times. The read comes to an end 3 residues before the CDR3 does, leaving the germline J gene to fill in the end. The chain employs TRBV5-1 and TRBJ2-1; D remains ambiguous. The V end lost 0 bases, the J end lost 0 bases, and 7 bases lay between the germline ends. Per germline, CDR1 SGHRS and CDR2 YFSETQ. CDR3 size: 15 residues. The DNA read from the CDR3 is TGCGCCAGCAGCTTGGAACTCTTCTCCTACAATGAG. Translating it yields CASSLELFSYNE. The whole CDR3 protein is CASSLELFSYNEQFF.

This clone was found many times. CDR3 DNA (partial): TGTGCCATCGTAGGTATCGGGGACACCTCTTACGAG. It yields the protein CAIVGIGDTSYE. The CDR3 in its entirety is CAIVGIGDTSYEQYF. This sequence joins TRBV10-3 and TRBJ2-7, with D possibly TRBD1 on 6 matching bases. From the germline J gene comes the end of the CDR3, since the read stops 3 residues before it. The CDR3 is 15 amino acids. Trimming cost V 8 bases and J 4 bases, with 21 bases left between them. Germline lookup yields CDR1 ENHRY and CDR2 SYGVKD.

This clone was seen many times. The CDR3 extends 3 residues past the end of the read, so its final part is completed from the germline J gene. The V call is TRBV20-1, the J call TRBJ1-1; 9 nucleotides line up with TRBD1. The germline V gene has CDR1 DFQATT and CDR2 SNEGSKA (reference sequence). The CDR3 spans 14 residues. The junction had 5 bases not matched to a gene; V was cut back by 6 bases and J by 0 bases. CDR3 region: CSAFGTGMNTEAFF. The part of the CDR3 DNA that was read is TGCAGTGCCTTCGGGACAGGGATGAACACTGAA.

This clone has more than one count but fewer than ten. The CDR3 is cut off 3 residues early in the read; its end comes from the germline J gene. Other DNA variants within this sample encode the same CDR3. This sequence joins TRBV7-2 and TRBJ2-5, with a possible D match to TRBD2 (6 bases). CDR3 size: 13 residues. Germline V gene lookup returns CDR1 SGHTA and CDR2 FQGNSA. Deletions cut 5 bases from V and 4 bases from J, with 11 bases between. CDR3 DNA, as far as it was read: TGTGCCAGCAGCGCCGGGGGTAGAGAGACC. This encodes CASSAGGRET. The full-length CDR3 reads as CASSAGGRETQYF.

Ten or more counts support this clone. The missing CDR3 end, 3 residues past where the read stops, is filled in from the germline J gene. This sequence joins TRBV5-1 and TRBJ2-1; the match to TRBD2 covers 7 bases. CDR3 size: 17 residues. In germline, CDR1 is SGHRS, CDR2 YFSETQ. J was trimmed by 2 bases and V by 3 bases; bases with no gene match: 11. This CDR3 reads CASSSRVAGGPYNEQFF. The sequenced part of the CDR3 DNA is TGCGCCAGCAGCTCCAGGGTAGCGGGTGGACCCTACAATGAG.

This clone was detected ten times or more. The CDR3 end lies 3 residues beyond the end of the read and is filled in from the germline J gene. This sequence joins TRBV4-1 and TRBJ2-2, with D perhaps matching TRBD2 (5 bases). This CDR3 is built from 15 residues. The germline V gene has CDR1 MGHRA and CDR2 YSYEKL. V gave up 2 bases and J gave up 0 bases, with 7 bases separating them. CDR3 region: CASSQTLANTGELFF. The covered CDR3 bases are TGCGCCAGCAGCCAAACACTAGCGAACACCGGGGAG.

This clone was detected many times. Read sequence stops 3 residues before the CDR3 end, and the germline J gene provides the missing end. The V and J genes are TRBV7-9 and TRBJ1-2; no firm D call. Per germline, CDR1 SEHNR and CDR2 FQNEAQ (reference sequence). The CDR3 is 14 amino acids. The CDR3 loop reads CASSPTTGFEGYTF. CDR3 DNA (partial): TGTGCCAGCAGCCCTACGACGGGGTTTGAGGGC.

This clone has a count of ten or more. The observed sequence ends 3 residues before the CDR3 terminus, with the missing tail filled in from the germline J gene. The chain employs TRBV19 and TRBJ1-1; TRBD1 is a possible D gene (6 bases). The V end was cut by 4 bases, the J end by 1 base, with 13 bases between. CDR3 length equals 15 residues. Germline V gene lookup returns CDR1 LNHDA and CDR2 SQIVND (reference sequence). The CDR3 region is CASSNMGHSNTEAFF. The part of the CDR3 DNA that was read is TGTGCCAGTAGTAACATGGGACACTCGAACACTGAA. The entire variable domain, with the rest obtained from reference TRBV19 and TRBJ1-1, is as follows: DGGITQSPKYLFRKEGQNVTLSCEQNLNHDAMYWYRQDPGQGLRLIYYSQIVNDFQKGDIAEGYSVSREKKESFPLTVTSAQKNPTAFYLCASSNMGHSNTEAFFGQGTRLTVV.

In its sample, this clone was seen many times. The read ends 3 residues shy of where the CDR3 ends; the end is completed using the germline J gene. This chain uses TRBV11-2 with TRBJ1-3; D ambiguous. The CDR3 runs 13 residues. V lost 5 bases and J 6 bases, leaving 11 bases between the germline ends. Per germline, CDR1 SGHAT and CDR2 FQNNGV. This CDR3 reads CASSPTLENTIYF. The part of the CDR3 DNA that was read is TGTGCCAGCAGCCCTACCCTCGAAAACACC.

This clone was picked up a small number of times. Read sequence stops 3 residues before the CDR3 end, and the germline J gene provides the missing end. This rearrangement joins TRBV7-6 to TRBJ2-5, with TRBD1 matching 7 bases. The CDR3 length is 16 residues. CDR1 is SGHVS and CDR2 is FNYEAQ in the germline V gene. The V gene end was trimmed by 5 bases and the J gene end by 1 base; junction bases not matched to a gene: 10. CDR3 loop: CASSPGEAGGQETQYF. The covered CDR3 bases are TGTGCCAGCAGCCCTGGAGAGGCAGGGGGCCAAGAGACC.

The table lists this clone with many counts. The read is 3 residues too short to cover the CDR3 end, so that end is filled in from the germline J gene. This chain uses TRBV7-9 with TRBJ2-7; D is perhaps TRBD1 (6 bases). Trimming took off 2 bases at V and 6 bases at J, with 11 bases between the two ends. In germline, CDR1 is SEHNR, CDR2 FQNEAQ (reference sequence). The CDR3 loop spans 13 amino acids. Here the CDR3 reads CASSLPGDREQYF. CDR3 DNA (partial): TGTGCCAGCAGCTTACCAGGGGACCGCGAG.

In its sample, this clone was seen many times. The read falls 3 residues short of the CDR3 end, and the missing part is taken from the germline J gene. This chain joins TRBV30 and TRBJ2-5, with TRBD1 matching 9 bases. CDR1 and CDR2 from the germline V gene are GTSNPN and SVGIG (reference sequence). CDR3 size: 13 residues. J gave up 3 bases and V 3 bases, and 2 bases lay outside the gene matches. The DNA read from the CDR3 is TGTGCCTGGAGGGGGACAGGGAAAGAGACC. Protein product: CAWRGTGKET. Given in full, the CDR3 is CAWRGTGKETQYF.

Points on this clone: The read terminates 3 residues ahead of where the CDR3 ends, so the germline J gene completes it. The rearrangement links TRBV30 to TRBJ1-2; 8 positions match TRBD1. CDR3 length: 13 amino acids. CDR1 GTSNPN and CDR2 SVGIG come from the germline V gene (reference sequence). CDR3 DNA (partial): TGTGCCTGCCTCGACAGGGGATACAATGAC. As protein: CACLDRGYND. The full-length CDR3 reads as CACLDRGYNDYTF.

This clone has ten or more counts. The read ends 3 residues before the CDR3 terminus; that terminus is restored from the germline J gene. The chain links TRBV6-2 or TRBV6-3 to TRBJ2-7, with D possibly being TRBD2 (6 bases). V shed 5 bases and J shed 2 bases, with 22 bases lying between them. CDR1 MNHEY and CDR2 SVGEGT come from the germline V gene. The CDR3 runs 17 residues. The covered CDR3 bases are TGTGCCAGCAGTCCGTCGTTTGGGGCGGGGAGCCCCTACGAG. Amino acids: CASSPSFGAGSPYE. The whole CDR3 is CASSPSFGAGSPYEQYF.

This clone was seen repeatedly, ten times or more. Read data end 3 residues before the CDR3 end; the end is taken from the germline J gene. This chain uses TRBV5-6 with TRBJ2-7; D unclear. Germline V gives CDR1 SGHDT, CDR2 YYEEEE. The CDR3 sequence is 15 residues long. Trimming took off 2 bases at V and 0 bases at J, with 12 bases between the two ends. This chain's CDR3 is CASSFTDTLSYEQYF. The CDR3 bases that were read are TGTGCCAGCAGCTTCACTGACACCCTCTCCTACGAG.

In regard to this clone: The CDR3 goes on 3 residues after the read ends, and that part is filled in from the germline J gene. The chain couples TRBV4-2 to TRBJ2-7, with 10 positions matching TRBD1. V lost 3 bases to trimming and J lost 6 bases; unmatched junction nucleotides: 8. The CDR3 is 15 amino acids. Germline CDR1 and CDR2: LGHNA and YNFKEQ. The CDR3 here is CASSQDRTGGGEQYF. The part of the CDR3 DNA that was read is TGTGCCAGCAGCCAGGACAGGACAGGGGGTGGCGAG.

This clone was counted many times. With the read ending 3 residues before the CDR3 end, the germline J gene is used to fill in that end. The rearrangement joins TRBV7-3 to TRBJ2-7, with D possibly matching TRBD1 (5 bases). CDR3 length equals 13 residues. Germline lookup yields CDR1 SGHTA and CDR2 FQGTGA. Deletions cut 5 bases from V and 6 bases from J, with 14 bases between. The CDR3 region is CASSQGPGREQYF. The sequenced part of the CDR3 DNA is TGTGCCAGCAGCCAAGGCCCAGGGCGCGAG.

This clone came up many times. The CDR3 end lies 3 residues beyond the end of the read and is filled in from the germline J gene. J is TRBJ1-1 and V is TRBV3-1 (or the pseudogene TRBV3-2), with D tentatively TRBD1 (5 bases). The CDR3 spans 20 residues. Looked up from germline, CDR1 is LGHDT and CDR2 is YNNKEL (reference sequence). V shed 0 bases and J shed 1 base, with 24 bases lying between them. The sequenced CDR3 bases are TGTGCCAGCAGCCAAGAGAGCCCCAGACGGACACGTTTCGCGAACACTGAA. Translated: CASSQESPRRTRFANTE. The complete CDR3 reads CASSQESPRRTRFANTEAFF.

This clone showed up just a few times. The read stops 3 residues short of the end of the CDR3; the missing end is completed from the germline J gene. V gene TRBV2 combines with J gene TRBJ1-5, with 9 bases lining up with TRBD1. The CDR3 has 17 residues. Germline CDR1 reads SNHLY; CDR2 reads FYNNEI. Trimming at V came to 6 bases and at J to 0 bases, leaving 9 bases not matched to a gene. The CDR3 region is CASSRDRADYSNQPQHF. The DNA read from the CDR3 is TGTGCCAGCAGCCGGGACAGGGCCGACTATAGCAATCAGCCC.

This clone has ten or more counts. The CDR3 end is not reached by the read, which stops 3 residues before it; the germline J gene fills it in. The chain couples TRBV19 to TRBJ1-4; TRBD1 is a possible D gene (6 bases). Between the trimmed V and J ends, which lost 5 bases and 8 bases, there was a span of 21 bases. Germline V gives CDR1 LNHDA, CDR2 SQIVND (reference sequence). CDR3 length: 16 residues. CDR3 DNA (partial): TGTGCCAGTAGTTCCCTGGAGTCAGGGGAACGCGAAAAA. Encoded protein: CASSSLESGEREK. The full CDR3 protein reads CASSSLESGEREKLFF.